This entry lists 28 T cell receptor beta chains sequenced from one sample in a study of T cell responses to AZD1222 COVID-19 vaccine. TCRdb's copy holds only in-frame clones and misses some; the assay was immunoSEQ multiplex PCR. Of roughly 100,000 clones listed, more than 75% are singletons. The specimen was peripheral blood, collected on day 0 of AZD1222 vaccination. The receptors were sampled from an adult in good health.

CDR3 loop: CASRVGGGETQYF. The CDR3 DNA is TGTGCCAGCCGCGTCGGAGGGGGTGAGACCCAGTACTTC. The chain employs TRBV7-8 and TRBJ2-5; possibly TRBD1 or TRBD2 for D (6 bases each). V was shortened by 8 bases and J by 5 bases, with 15 bases between the two germline ends. Germline V gene sequence: CDR1 SGHVS, CDR2 FQNEAQ. The CDR3 covers 13 residues.

The chain couples TRBV19 to TRBJ2-2; D could derive from TRBD1 or TRBD2 (5 bases each). The CDR3 sequence is 15 residues long. The germline gives CDR1 LNHDA, CDR2 SQIVND (reference sequence). V gave up 7 bases and J gave up 1 base, with 13 bases separating them. Written as DNA, the CDR3 is TGTGCCAGTACAGACCGGGACCAGAACACCGGGGAGCTGTTTTTT. This codes for CASTDRDQNTGELFF.

The chain is built from TRBV3-1 (or the pseudogene TRBV3-2) and TRBJ1-2; D not certain. The CDR3 covers 14 residues. Germline-derived CDR1 and CDR2 are LGHDT and YNNKEL (reference sequence). V lost 0 bases and J 4 bases, leaving 9 bases between the germline ends. The CDR3: CASSQDAGFYGYTF. DNA for the CDR3: TGTGCCAGCAGCCAAGACGCCGGATTCTATGGCTACACCTTC.

Only one count was recorded for this clone. The chain has TRBV2 and TRBJ1-2; possibly TRBD1 for D (5 bases). Germline values: CDR1 SNHLY, CDR2 FYNNEI. Trimming took 6 bases from V and 3 from J, leaving 11 bases between them. CDR3 length: 13 residues. CDR3 sequence (DNA): TGTGCCAGCAGAACCGGGACGGACTATGGCTACACCTTC. It codes for CASRTGTDYGYTF.

This clone turned up a few times. The CDR3 region is CASRRGASTEAFF. The CDR3, as DNA: TGTGCCAGCAGGAGGGGGGCGAGCACTGAAGCTTTCTTT. The rearrangement joins TRBV2 to TRBJ1-1, with D possibly being TRBD1 (6 bases). This CDR3 spans 13 amino acids. Germline CDR1 and CDR2: SNHLY and FYNNEI. The germline V and J ends were trimmed by 6 bases and 4 bases, with 12 bases remaining between them. Full variable domain (outside the CDR3, taken from reference TRBV2 and TRBJ1-1): EPEVTQTPSHQVTQMGQEVILRCVPISNHLYFYWYRQILGQKVEFLVSFYNNEISEKSEIFDDQFSVERPDGSNFTLKIRSTKLEDSAMYFCASRRGASTEAFFGQGTRLTVV.

This clone was seen only once. The chain combines TRBV29-1 with TRBJ2-2; TRBD1 matches at 10 bases. Germline CDR1 is SQVTM and CDR2 is ANQGSEA. The CDR3 length is 14 residues. The J segment lost 4 bases and the V segment lost 7 bases, leaving 6 bases of the junction unmatched. DNA for the CDR3: TGCAGCGCGGGGGGACAGGGGACCACCGGGGAGCTGTTTTTT. This gives the protein CSAGGQGTTGELFF.

The J gene is TRBJ1-5, the V gene TRBV2; D might be TRBD1 (5 bases). The V end was cut by 5 bases, the J end by 1 base, with 12 bases between. CDR1 is SNHLY and CDR2 is FYNNEI in the germline V gene. The CDR3 contains 15 residues. The CDR3 nucleotides read TGTGCCAGCAGTAAAGACAGAACGAGCAATCAGCCCCAGCATTTT. It translates to CASSKDRTSNQPQHF. Full variable domain (missing parts from reference TRBV2 and TRBJ1-5): EPEVTQTPSHQVTQMGQEVILRCVPISNHLYFYWYRQILGQKVEFLVSFYNNEISEKSEIFDDQFSVERPDGSNFTLKIRSTKLEDSAMYFCASSKDRTSNQPQHFGDGTRLSIL.

The V and J genes are TRBV12-3 or TRBV12-4 and TRBJ2-7; maybe TRBD2 (5 bases). CDR3 size: 13 residues. Trimming removed 0 bases at V and 6 bases at J, with 9 bases between. The CDR3 coding sequence is TGTGCCAGCAGTTTAGCGGGAGTCCCCGAGCAGTACTTC. Translating it yields CASSLAGVPEQYF.

The chain couples TRBV5-4 to TRBJ1-2; D unresolved. In germline, CDR1 is SGHNT, CDR2 YYREEE (reference sequence). The CDR3 spans 13 residues. V was shortened by 0 bases and J by 8 bases, with 11 bases between the two germline ends. CDR3 region: CASSLEWELGYTF. The DNA for the CDR3 is TGTGCCAGCAGCTTGGAGTGGGAGTTGGGCTACACCTTC.

The chain is built from TRBV9 and TRBJ2-5, with a weak D call TRBD2 (6 bases). Germline values: CDR1 SGDLS, CDR2 YYNGEE. V was shortened by 4 bases and J by 2 bases, with 12 bases between the two germline ends. The CDR3 totals 14 residues. This CDR3 is CASSREAGQETQYF. The CDR3 DNA follows: TGTGCCAGCAGCAGGGAAGCGGGTCAAGAGACCCAGTACTTC. The full variable domain, its missing parts supplied by reference TRBV9 and TRBJ2-5, is DSGVTQTPKHLITATGQRVTLRCSPRSGDLSVYWYQQSLDQGLQFLIQYYNGEERAKGNILERFSAQQFPDLHSELNLSSLELGDSALYFCASSREAGQETQYFGPGTRLLVL.

The chain has TRBV5-1 and TRBJ1-1; no clear D gene. The CDR3 consists of 14 residues. Trimming cost V 5 bases and J 1 base, with 12 bases left between them. Looked up from germline, CDR1 is SGHRS and CDR2 is YFSETQ. The CDR3 DNA reads TGCGCCAGCAGTACATTCGTGGGGAACACTGAAGCTTTCTTT. Translated, it gives CASSTFVGNTEAFF.

This clone has just one count. This chain joins TRBV5-1 and TRBJ2-2, with TRBD1 matching 8 bases. Germline V CDR1 and CDR2: SGHRS, YFSETQ. V shed 7 bases and J 2 bases; nucleotides not matched to a gene: 4. This CDR3 region has 14 residues. The CDR3 protein is CASAGTGNTGELFF. CDR3 sequence (DNA): TGCGCCAGCGCCGGGACAGGCAACACCGGGGAGCTGTTTTTT.

The chain carries TRBV5-1 and TRBJ1-3; D is possibly TRBD1 (6 bases). This CDR3 has 18 amino acids. Germline V gene lookup returns CDR1 SGHRS and CDR2 YFSETQ. V was shortened by 4 bases and J by 0 bases, with 20 bases between the two germline ends. In DNA form, the CDR3 reads TGCGCCAGCAGCCTAGACCCGGCGGGGGCCGGCTCTGGAAACACCATATATTTT. This codes for CASSLDPAGAGSGNTIYF.

This chain joins TRBV20-1 and TRBJ2-3; D is ambiguous. V was clipped by 5 bases and J by 6 bases, with 9 bases between them. The CDR3 runs to 11 residues. Germline-derived CDR1 and CDR2 are DFQATT and SNEGSKA (reference sequence). In DNA, the CDR3 is TGCAGTGCTCGACTTTCCGATACGCAGTATTTT. It encodes CSARLSDTQYF.

The rearrangement joins TRBV5-1 to TRBJ2-1; possible D gene TRBD2, 5 bases. The CDR3 is made up of 13 amino acids. CDR1 and CDR2 (germline): SGHRS, YFSETQ. V was clipped by 4 bases and J by 6 bases, with 11 bases between them. CDR3 residues: CASSPTRPNEQFF. For the CDR3, the DNA is TGCGCCAGCAGCCCTACTAGACCCAATGAGCAGTTCTTC.

This clone appeared a single time. The chain carries TRBV2 and TRBJ1-1, with D possibly TRBD1 on 6 matching bases. V lost 7 bases, J lost 1 base, and 19 bases lay in between. From germline, CDR1 is SNHLY and CDR2 FYNNEI. This CDR3 contains 16 residues. The CDR3 loop reads CASNRAGQGKNTEAFF. The DNA of the CDR3 is TGTGCCAGCAATCGAGCAGGGCAGGGGAAGAACACTGAAGCTTTCTTT. The full variable domain, completed using reference TRBV2 and TRBJ1-1, is EPEVTQTPSHQVTQMGQEVILRCVPISNHLYFYWYRQILGQKVEFLVSFYNNEISEKSEIFDDQFSVERPDGSNFTLKIRSTKLEDSAMYFCASNRAGQGKNTEAFFGQGTRLTVV.

The rearrangement uses TRBV18 and TRBJ2-7; 13 nucleotides agree with TRBD2. This CDR3 contains 17 residues. CDR1 and CDR2 (germline): KGHSH, LQKENI. After removal of 5 bases from V and 3 bases from J, the junction contained 10 bases not matched to a gene. As DNA, the CDR3 is TGTGCCAGCTCAGTTACTAGCGGGAGGGCCGGGGGCTACGAGCAGTACTTC. Translated, it gives CASSVTSGRAGGYEQYF.

The chain has TRBV11-2 and TRBJ1-2, with D unclear. This CDR3 has 16 residues. The germline gives CDR1 SGHAT, CDR2 FQNNGV. Trimming left V 5 bases short and J 1 base short, with 17 bases between. DNA for the CDR3: TGTGCCAGCAGCGGAGTCCTGCAAACAGTTAACTATGGCTACACCTTC. Translated, it gives CASSGVLQTVNYGYTF.

This clone was observed once. This rearrangement joins TRBV5-8 to TRBJ2-1; TRBD2 aligns across 14 bases. J gave up 6 bases and V 0 bases, and 5 bases lay outside the gene matches. CDR1 and CDR2 (germline): SGHTS, YDEGEE. The CDR3 sequence is 17 residues long. CDR3 protein: CASSLVGTSGRPNEQFF. The CDR3 nucleotides read TGTGCCAGCAGCTTGGTAGGGACTAGCGGGAGACCCAATGAGCAGTTCTTC.

This clone was observed a handful of times. The chain couples TRBV5-8 to TRBJ2-1; TRBD2 might be the D (6 bases). V was cut by 4 bases and J by 1 base, with 12 bases left in between. Per germline, CDR1 SGHTS and CDR2 YDEGEE. The CDR3 totals 15 residues. This CDR3 is CASSRAGNSYNEQFF. The DNA for the CDR3 is TGTGCCAGCAGCAGAGCGGGTAATTCCTACAATGAGCAGTTCTTC.

The V call is TRBV27, the J call TRBJ2-7; 8 bases fit TRBD1. CDR1 and CDR2 (germline): MNHEY, SMNVEV (reference sequence). J was trimmed by 3 bases and V by 9 bases; bases with no gene match: 7. The length of the CDR3 is 13 residues. The CDR3 region has the DNA TGTGCCAGTCTGGAACAGGGGGGCTACGAGCAGTACTTC. Translated: CASLEQGGYEQYF.

J is TRBJ2-2 and V is TRBV7-9, with no clear D. This CDR3 spans 15 amino acids. The V gene's germline CDR1 is SEHNR and CDR2 FQNEAQ (reference sequence). Trimming shortened V by 5 bases and J by 0 bases, and 10 bases separated the two germline ends. The CDR3 nucleotides are TGTGCCAGCAGCCCCCCCCCATCGAACACCGGGGAGCTGTTTTTT. Translated, it gives CASSPPPSNTGELFF.

The chain joins TRBV28 to TRBJ1-5; D call uncertain. Germline CDR1 MDHEN, CDR2 SYDVKM. Deletions cut 1 base from V and 4 bases from J, with 8 bases between. CDR3 size: 14 residues. The CDR3: CASSLSAENQPQHF. The CDR3 DNA reads TGTGCCAGCAGTTTATCGGCCGAGAATCAGCCCCAGCATTTT.

The chain uses TRBV6-5 and TRBJ2-1; a weak D match, TRBD1 (6 bases). The CDR3 extends over 15 amino acids. Trimming shortened V by 6 bases and J by 3 bases, and 15 bases separated the two germline ends. Germline V CDR1 and CDR2: MNHEY, SVGAGI. The CDR3 coding sequence is TGTGCCAGCAGCCCCCGGGGACAACTCTACAATGAGCAGTTCTTC. The encoded protein is CASSPRGQLYNEQFF.

This chain connects TRBV6-1 to TRBJ1-1; D unclear. Germline values: CDR1 MNHNS, CDR2 SASEGT. The CDR3 extends over 13 amino acids. Trimming cost V 2 bases and J 3 bases, with 7 bases left between them. The CDR3 nucleotides are TGTGCCAGCAGTGAAACAGAGGACACTGAAGCTTTCTTT. Its protein product is CASSETEDTEAFF.

The chain carries TRBV28 and TRBJ1-2; perhaps TRBD1 as D (5 bases). Germline V gene lookup returns CDR1 MDHEN and CDR2 SYDVKM. Trimming removed 5 bases at V and 4 bases at J, with 11 bases between. The CDR3 loop spans 13 amino acids. CDR3 coding DNA: TGTGCCAGCAGTCCCGAGGGGTTCTATGGCTACACCTTC. This codes for CASSPEGFYGYTF.

The chain links TRBV5-1 to TRBJ2-7; 7 positions match TRBD2. The germline V gene encodes CDR1 SGHRS and CDR2 YFSETQ. The CDR3 contains 16 residues. The ends lost 4 bases at V and 0 bases at J; junction bases unmatched: 10. This chain's CDR3 is CASSQNPSGISYEQYF. The CDR3 bases are TGCGCCAGCAGCCAAAACCCTAGCGGTATCTCCTACGAGCAGTACTTC.

This clone was seen just once. Other nucleotide sequences from this sample produce the same CDR3. This chain connects TRBV13 to TRBJ1-1; no firm D call. The V end lost 1 base, the J end lost 1 base, and 7 bases lay between the germline ends. The CDR3 is made up of 14 amino acids. Germline-derived CDR1 and CDR2 are PRHDT and FYEKMQ (reference sequence). Here the CDR3 reads CASSLVRKNTEAFF. DNA of the CDR3: TGTGCCAGCAGCTTAGTCCGTAAGAACACTGAAGCTTTCTTT.